Listed below are T cell receptor beta chains from one sample, sequenced in a study of blood T cell repertoires in COVID-19. Sequencing was performed with immunoSEQ multiplex PCR; in TCRdb, only in-frame clones are kept and a portion is missing. Of some 40,000 clones detected, around 90% appear once; the ten largest clones hold approximately 6%. Sequenced input: peripheral blood. Every receptor here comes from a woman of 80 years or more with acute or convalescent COVID-19. Both conserved end residues are part of each CDR3. Fields, in order: J gene, V gene, D gene, CDR3 protein. D genes are given only for firm matches.

J: TRBJ2-7; V: TRBV5-1; D: TRBD1; CDR3: CASSLGQGFYEQYF
J: TRBJ2-2; V: TRBV7-9; D: .; CDR3: CASSTLVPAGELFF
J: TRBJ2-2; V: TRBV4-2; D: TRBD2; CDR3: CASSQRLAGVVSGELFF
J: TRBJ2-2; V: TRBV25-1; D: TRBD1; CDR3: CASSFRTGRTQVGELFF
J: TRBJ2-7; V: TRBV29-1; D: .; CDR3: CSVGGTVRYF
J: TRBJ2-3; V: TRBV11-1; D: .; CDR3: CASSLRTDTQYF
J: TRBJ2-5; V: TRBV7-2; D: .; CDR3: CASSLQVQETQYF
J: TRBJ2-1; V: TRBV2; D: .; CDR3: CASSPGNYNEQFF
J: TRBJ2-4; V: TRBV19; D: TRBD1; CDR3: CASSPGAGTGGLKNIQYF
J: TRBJ1-1; V: TRBV7-9; D: TRBD1; CDR3: CASSFISGTGGAFF
J: TRBJ2-7; V: TRBV5-4; D: .; CDR3: CASSLGGPGSYEQYF
J: TRBJ1-1; V: TRBV2; D: TRBD1; CDR3: CASTVRGPGLMGNTEAFF
J: TRBJ1-6; V: TRBV2; D: .; CDR3: CASSRGSSYNSPLHF
J: TRBJ2-7; V: TRBV6-5; D: .; CDR3: CASSRGYPSYEQYF
J: TRBJ1-5; V: TRBV6-6; D: .; CDR3: CASSYSSSSGQPQHF
J: TRBJ1-2; V: TRBV5-1; D: .; CDR3: CASSLGTDSRYGYTF
J: TRBJ1-2; V: TRBV3-1/TRBV3-2; D: TRBD1; CDR3: CASSQIAPGGTYGYTF
J: TRBJ2-2; V: TRBV7-3; D: TRBD2; CDR3: CASSELGLAGELFF
J: TRBJ2-3; V: TRBV5-1; D: TRBD2; CDR3: CASSVRLAGATDTQYF
J: TRBJ2-5; V: TRBV5-4; D: TRBD2; CDR3: CASSPVGTIQETQYF
J: TRBJ2-4; V: TRBV19; D: TRBD1; CDR3: CASSMSTGGARAIQYF
J: TRBJ1-2; V: TRBV2; D: TRBD1; CDR3: CASSPGQGSVRGYTF
J: TRBJ2-3; V: TRBV5-1; D: TRBD2; CDR3: CASSLQGGGHRDTQYF
J: TRBJ1-6; V: TRBV2; D: TRBD1; CDR3: CAGTQGAHNSPLHF
J: TRBJ1-5; V: TRBV6-1; D: TRBD1; CDR3: CASSEAMGQGGRPQHF
J: TRBJ1-2; V: TRBV12-5; D: .; CDR3: CASGLARRNYGYTF
J: TRBJ2-3; V: TRBV5-4; D: .; CDR3: CASSFGDFTDTQYF
J: TRBJ2-1; V: TRBV21-1; D: .; CDR3: CASSYPSIAGGYRDEQFF
J: TRBJ2-5; V: TRBV5-4; D: TRBD1; CDR3: CASSLGGRGQLQETQYF
J: TRBJ2-2; V: TRBV6-2/TRBV6-3; D: .; CDR3: CASSFQGLMNTGELFF
J: TRBJ1-4; V: TRBV6-1; D: TRBD1; CDR3: CASSDWTGVNEKLFF
J: TRBJ1-2; V: TRBV6-6; D: TRBD1; CDR3: CASRDRGLLGYTF
J: TRBJ1-4; V: TRBV7-2; D: TRBD1; CDR3: CASSARTGGTEKLFF
J: TRBJ1-2; V: TRBV19; D: TRBD1; CDR3: CASSIDMRGRGYTF
J: TRBJ1-1; V: TRBV6-5; D: .; CDR3: CASSYPTAGKYEAFF
J: TRBJ1-2; V: TRBV5-8; D: .; CDR3: CASSLGDSTLYGYTF
J: TRBJ2-1; V: TRBV24-1; D: TRBD1; CDR3: CATSDPGQGRNEQFF
J: TRBJ2-7; V: TRBV5-5; D: .; CDR3: CASARGGHVSYEQYF
J: TRBJ1-1; V: TRBV27; D: .; CDR3: CASSPLRSLTGNTEAFF
J: TRBJ1-1; V: TRBV5-1; D: TRBD1; CDR3: CASSFQGVPNTEAFF
J: TRBJ1-2; V: TRBV19; D: TRBD1; CDR3: CASSILATGEYGYTF
J: TRBJ2-7; V: TRBV6-2/TRBV6-3; D: TRBD2; CDR3: CASSYVLAGSYEQYF
J: TRBJ2-3; V: TRBV5-4; D: TRBD2; CDR3: CASSLVAGGPGGTQYF
J: TRBJ1-2; V: TRBV6-5; D: TRBD1; CDR3: CASRAQDRGSYGYTF
J: TRBJ2-1; V: TRBV5-6; D: .; CDR3: CASSRNLGRAGDNEQFF
J: TRBJ2-7; V: TRBV7-2; D: .; CDR3: CASSSPWRDGEQYF
J: TRBJ1-6; V: TRBV3-1/TRBV3-2; D: .; CDR3: CASSQRGKASPLHF
J: TRBJ1-1; V: TRBV7-8; D: .; CDR3: CASSQTGRGTEAFF
J: TRBJ1-2; V: TRBV6-2/TRBV6-3; D: .; CDR3: CASSYREGSDYGYTF
J: TRBJ1-2; V: TRBV5-6; D: TRBD1; CDR3: CASFLSGQENYGYTF
J: TRBJ1-6; V: TRBV30; D: TRBD1; CDR3: CAWRIAGGFYNSPLHF
J: TRBJ2-3; V: TRBV7-2; D: .; CDR3: CASSLRVGGVSTDTQYF
J: TRBJ2-5; V: TRBV6-6; D: TRBD2; CDR3: CASSPGLAGAIQETQYF
J: TRBJ1-1; V: TRBV10-3; D: .; CDR3: CAISELDKTEAFF
J: TRBJ2-3; V: TRBV19; D: .; CDR3: CASSPKGNADTQYF
J: TRBJ2-5; V: TRBV9; D: TRBD2; CDR3: CASSAPAGTSVQETQYF
J: TRBJ1-4; V: TRBV5-1; D: TRBD1; CDR3: CASSLGQGANEKLFF